Described below is a single T cell receptor (beta chain) sequence and its context. This specimen belongs to a study of blood T cell repertoires in COVID-19. Looking at the study overall: The samples span acute and convalescent COVID-19 from the United States, Italy and Spain. PBMCs, B-cell-depleted T cells, or T cells provided the cDNA or gDNA that made up the material.

CDR1 and CDR2 (germline): MNHNS, SASEGT. The CDR3 runs to 14 residues. Trimming removed 0 bases from V and 7 bases from J, with 13 bases in between. Repertoires were generated with immunoSEQ multiplex PCR, while TCRdb's copy carries only in-frame clones and drops some. This repertoire shows about 100,000 clones, approximately 85% found once; its top ten account for around 6%. This sequence joins TRBV6-1 and TRBJ2-7, with D possibly being TRBD1 (6 bases). Sequencing was performed on peripheral blood. This TCR was recovered from a woman aged 60-70 years with acute or convalescent COVID-19. CDR3: CASSEALYRAEQYV. CDR3 in DNA: TGTGCCAGCAGTGAAGCTCTTTACAGGGCGGAGCAGTACGTC.